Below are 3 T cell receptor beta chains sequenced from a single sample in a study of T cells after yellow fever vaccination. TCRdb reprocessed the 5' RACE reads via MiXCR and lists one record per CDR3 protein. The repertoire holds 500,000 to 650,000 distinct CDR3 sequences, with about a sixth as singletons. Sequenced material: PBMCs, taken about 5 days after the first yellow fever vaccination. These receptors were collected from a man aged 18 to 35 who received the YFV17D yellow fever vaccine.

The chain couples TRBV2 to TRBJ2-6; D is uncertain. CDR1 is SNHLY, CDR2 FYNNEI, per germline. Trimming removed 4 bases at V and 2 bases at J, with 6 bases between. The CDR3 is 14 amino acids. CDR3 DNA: TGTGCCAGCAGTGTGGGGACTGGGGCCAACGTCCTGACTTTC. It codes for CASSVGTGANVLTF.

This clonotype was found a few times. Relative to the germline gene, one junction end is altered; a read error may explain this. CDR3 in DNA: TGTGCCAGCAGTCTAGCGGGGCGCCCCTACGAGCAGTACTTC. Protein: CASSLAGRPYEQYF. The chain carries TRBV12-3 or TRBV12-4 and TRBJ2-7; 9 bases align to TRBD2. CDR3 size: 14 residues.

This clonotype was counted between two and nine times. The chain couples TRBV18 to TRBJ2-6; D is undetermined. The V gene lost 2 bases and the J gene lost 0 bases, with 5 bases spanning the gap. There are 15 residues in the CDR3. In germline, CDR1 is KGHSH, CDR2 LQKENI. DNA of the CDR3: TGTGCCAGCTCACCAAATCTCTCTGGGGCCAACGTCCTGACTTTC. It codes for CASSPNLSGANVLTF. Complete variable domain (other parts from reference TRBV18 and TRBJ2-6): NAGVMQNPRHLVRRRGQEARLRCSPMKGHSHVYWYRQLPEEGLKFMVYLQKENIIDESGMPKERFSAEFPKEGPSILRIQQVVRGDSAAYFCASSPNLSGANVLTFGAGSRLTVL.